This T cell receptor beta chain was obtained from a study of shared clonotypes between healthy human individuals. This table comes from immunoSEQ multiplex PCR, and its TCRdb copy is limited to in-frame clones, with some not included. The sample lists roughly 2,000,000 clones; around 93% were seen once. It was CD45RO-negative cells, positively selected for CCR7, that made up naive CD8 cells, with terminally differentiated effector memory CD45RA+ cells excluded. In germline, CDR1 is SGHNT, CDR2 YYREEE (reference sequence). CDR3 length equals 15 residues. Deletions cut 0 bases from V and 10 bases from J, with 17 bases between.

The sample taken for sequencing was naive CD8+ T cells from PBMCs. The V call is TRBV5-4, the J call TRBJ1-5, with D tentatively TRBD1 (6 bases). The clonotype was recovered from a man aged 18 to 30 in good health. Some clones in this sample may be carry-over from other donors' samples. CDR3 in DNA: TGTGCCAGCAGCTTGGACAGGGACCCTGCTCAACCCCAGCATTTT. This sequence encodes CASSLDRDPAQPQHF.